A single T cell receptor (beta chain) is shown here with its context. The CDR3 is 12 amino acids. Deletions cut 4 bases from V and 11 bases from J, with 9 bases between. Germline-derived CDR1 and CDR2 are LGHNA and YNFKEQ. The data were obtained in a study of blood T cell repertoires in COVID-19. The repertoire was sequenced with immunoSEQ multiplex PCR; TCRdb's copy has only in-frame clones and lacks some. The data hold 300,000 to 350,000 clones, with about 86% observed a single time. The TCR originated in a woman between 40 and 55 years old with acute COVID-19. The rearrangement links TRBV4-2 to TRBJ1-6, with D possibly matching TRBD1 (6 bases). The sequencing sample was made of PBMCs or T cells enriched from blood (not recorded which). As DNA, the CDR3 is TGTGCCAGCAGCCCTAAGGGGGCACCCCTCCACTTT. Translating it yields CASSPKGAPLHF.